This TCR beta chain was profiled in a study of blood T cell repertoires in COVID-19. Background on the study: The study drew acute and convalescent COVID-19 samples from the United States, Italy and Spain. Sample material is recorded as cDNA or gDNA derived from T cells, B-cell-depleted T cells, or PBMCs.

This clone has only one observation. The CDR3 consists of 14 residues. Germline CDR1 is SGHVS and CDR2 is FQNEAQ. V lost 3 bases and J lost 7, with 12 bases in between. Authors' data handling: How many nucleated cells were present was estimated from reference gene primer amplification. Clones were read by immunoSEQ multiplex PCR, and TCRdb kept only the in-frame ones, dropping some. The DNA was the basis for D and trimming; V, J and clone size are from that table. The sample has 150,000 to 200,000 clones, almost 90% seen once. The source of this sequence is a man aged 45-60 years with acute or convalescent COVID-19. The chain has TRBV7-8 and TRBJ2-2; TRBD1 might be the D (5 bases). The sample was peripheral blood. The CDR3 nucleotides are TGTGCCAGCAGCTTGGCCAGGGCGGTCGGGGAGCTGTTTTTT. This sequence encodes CASSLARAVGELFF. Variable domain in full (rest from reference TRBV7-8 and TRBJ2-2): GAGVSQSPRYKVAKRGQDVALRCDPISGHVSLFWYQQALGQGPEFLTYFQNEAQLDKSGLPSDRFFAERPEGSVSTLKIQRTQQEDSAVYLCASSLARAVGELFFGEGSRLTVL.